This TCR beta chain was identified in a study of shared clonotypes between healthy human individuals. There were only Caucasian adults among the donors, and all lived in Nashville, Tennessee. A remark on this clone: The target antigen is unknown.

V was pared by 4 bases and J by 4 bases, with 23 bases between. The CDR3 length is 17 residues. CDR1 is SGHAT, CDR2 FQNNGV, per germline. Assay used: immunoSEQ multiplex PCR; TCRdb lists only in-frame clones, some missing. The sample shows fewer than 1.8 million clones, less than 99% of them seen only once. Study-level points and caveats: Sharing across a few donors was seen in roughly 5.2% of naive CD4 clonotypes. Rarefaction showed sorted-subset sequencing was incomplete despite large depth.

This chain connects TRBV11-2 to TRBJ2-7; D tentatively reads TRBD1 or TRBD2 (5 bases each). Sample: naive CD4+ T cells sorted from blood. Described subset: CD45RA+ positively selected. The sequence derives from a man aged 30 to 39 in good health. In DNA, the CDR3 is TGTGCCAGCAGCTCCGAGCGGCCGGGACGGAGAGGTTACGAGCAGTACTTC. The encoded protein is CASSSERPGRRGYEQYF.